The clone carrying this T cell receptor (beta chain) came up a few times. Trimming removed 2 bases from V and 0 bases from J, with 8 bases in between. This CDR3 has 15 amino acids. Looked up from germline, CDR1 is MNHEY and CDR2 is SMNVEV (reference sequence). Using RNA template, CDR3s of TCR alpha and beta were amplified with iRepertoire arm-PCR. From the multiplex PCR reads, TCRdb called clonotypes with MiXCR, one entry per CDR3 protein. This table has 16,000 or so distinct CDR3 sequences, more than 45% appearing once. The data originate from a study of glioma-infiltrating T cells. This chain links TRBV27 with TRBJ1-5; D gene unclear. What was sequenced was glioma tissue, nonneoplastic brain tissue, or PBMCs (not recorded which). This receptor was obtained from a human donor with low-grade glioma or glioblastoma, undergoing nonglioma brain surgery, or in good health (not recorded which). CDR3 sequence: CASSLAPNSNQPQHF. The CDR3 coding sequence is TGTGCCAGCAGTTTAGCACCCAATAGCAATCAGCCCCAGCATTTT.